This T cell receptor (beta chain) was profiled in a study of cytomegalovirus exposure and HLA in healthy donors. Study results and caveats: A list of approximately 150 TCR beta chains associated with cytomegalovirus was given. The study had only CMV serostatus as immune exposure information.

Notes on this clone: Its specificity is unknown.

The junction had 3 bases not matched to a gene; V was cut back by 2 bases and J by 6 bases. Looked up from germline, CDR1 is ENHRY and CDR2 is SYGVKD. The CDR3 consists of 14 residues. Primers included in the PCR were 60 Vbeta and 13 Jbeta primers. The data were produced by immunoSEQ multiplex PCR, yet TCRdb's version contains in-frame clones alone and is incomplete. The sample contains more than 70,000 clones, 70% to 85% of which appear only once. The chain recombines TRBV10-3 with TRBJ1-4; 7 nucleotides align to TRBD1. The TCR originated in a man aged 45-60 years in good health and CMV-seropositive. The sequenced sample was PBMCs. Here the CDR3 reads CAISEGTAYEKLFF. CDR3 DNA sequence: TGTGCCATCAGTGAGGGGACAGCCTATGAAAAACTGTTTTTT.